The TCR beta chain described here comes from a study of Graves' ophthalmopathy and Graves' hyperthyroidism. Background on the study: Cases classed as stable hyperthyroidism had no ophthalmopathy within 18 months of follow-up. General study findings and limits: Most thyroid clonotypes expanded beyond 0.001 frequency were also found in blood.

CDR3 size: 13 residues. Certain patients were not enrolled. These were patients with other autoimmune diseases, uncontrolled infections, pregnancy or lactation. Clinical symptoms, serum thyroxine, TRAb, thyroid ultrasound and orbital computed tomography determined diagnosis. To note about this clonotype: Its antigen is not known. With a much larger clone just one base away, this may be a read error.

The authors amplified TCR beta CDR3 regions, and they did so from RNA transcripts for repertoire sequencing. RT-PCR in the first round used HTBI primers; a second-round multiplex PCR followed. TCRdb itself ran the multiplex PCR reads through MiXCR, one entry per CDR3 protein. The profile covers over a million distinct CDR3 sequences, with about 40% appearing a single time and approximately 10% taken by the ten largest. Sequenced input: peripheral blood or thyroid tissue (not recorded which). The V and J genes are TRBV12-3 or TRBV12-4 and TRBJ1-2; the D is unclear. This TCR derives from an adult man with Graves' hyperthyroidism. CDR3 sequence (DNA): TGTGCCAGCAGTACCCGGAGGGCGAATGGCTTCACCTTC. It codes for CASSTRRANGFTF.